These 23 T cell receptor beta chains came from one sample sequenced in a study of T cell repertoires in aging, cancer and after chemotherapy. Multiplex touch-down PCR with TRB-A/B primers amplified rearranged V-D-J TRB sequences. TCRdb redid the calling of the multiplex PCR reads with MiXCR, one entry per CDR3 protein. The data hold a few thousand distinct CDR3 sequences, with 40% to 65% observed a single time. Peripheral blood genomic DNA, not sorted cells or RNA, was the template. Sequencing used blood. All receptors derive from a human donor with a blood cancer.

The CDR3 bases are TGTGCCAGTAGTCGGCTAGCGGGGGGGAGCTCCTACGAGCAGTACTTC. Translating it yields CASSRLAGGSSYEQYF. This chain connects TRBV19 to TRBJ2-7; 12 nucleotides agree with TRBD2. Germline CDR1 and CDR2: LNHDA and SQIVND (reference sequence). This CDR3 comprises 16 residues. Trimming removed 5 bases from V and 0 bases from J; junction bases left unmatched: 5. The variable domain in full, completed from reference TRBV19 and TRBJ2-7, reads DGGITQSPKYLFRKEGQNVTLSCEQNLNHDAMYWYRQDPGQGLRLIYYSQIVNDFQKGDIAEGYSVSREKKESFPLTVTSAQKNPTAFYLCASSRLAGGSSYEQYFGPGTRLTVT.

As for this clonotype: Sequence at one end of the junction differs from germline and may be a read error. The chain has TRBV6-5 and TRBJ2-7; 7 bases match TRBD1. Germline V gene sequence: CDR1 MNHEY, CDR2 SVGAGI. The CDR3 is made up of 17 amino acids. The CDR3 sequence is CACSEANRGGTRARQYF. The CDR3 bases are TGTGCCTGCAGTGAAGCCAACAGGGGTGGGACCCGGGCCAGGCAGTACTTC.

The V and J genes are TRBV6-1 and TRBJ2-1, with unresolved D. This CDR3 comprises 13 residues. Germline CDR1 and CDR2: MNHNS and SASEGT. V shed 4 bases and J shed 0 bases, with 4 bases lying between them. For the CDR3, the DNA is TGTGCCAGCAGTGTGAACTCCTACAATGAGCAGTTCTTC. It codes for CASSVNSYNEQFF.

This clonotype was seen a handful of times. CDR3 DNA: TGTGCCAGCAGTTACTCCCCCTCCTATAATTCACCCCTCCACTTT. This translates into CASSYSPSYNSPLHF. The chain links TRBV6-5 to TRBJ1-6; no firm D call. Germline assignment: CDR1 MNHEY and CDR2 SVGAGI. This CDR3 is 15 amino acids long. Trimming pared 0 bases from V and 0 bases from J, leaving 3 bases between.

A few counts support this clonotype. The V gene is TRBV6-1, the J gene TRBJ2-1, with 7 bases fitting TRBD2. V lost 1 base, J lost 6 bases, and 6 bases stayed unmatched. CDR3 length: 15 residues. Per the germline V gene, CDR1 is MNHNS and CDR2 is SASEGT. The CDR3 DNA follows: TGTGCCAGCAGTGAAGTGGGGGGGACCGCCAATGAGCAGTTCTTC. Protein sequence: CASSEVGGTANEQFF.

The chain uses TRBV27 and TRBJ2-1; 9 bases are a match to TRBD2. Germline CDR1 is MNHEY and CDR2 is SMNVEV (reference sequence). The CDR3 has 16 amino acids. The V and J ends lost 9 bases and 6 bases, in that order; junction bases with no gene match: 15. CDR3 coding DNA: TGTGCCAGTAGTACCCGGGGTAGCGGGGGCCGCAATGAGCAGTTCTTC. Translating it yields CASSTRGSGGRNEQFF.

DNA for the CDR3: TGCAGCGTCCCCGGGACAGTGAACACTGAAGCTTTCTTT. The encoded protein is CSVPGTVNTEAFF. This chain links TRBV29-1 with TRBJ1-1, with 7 bases matching TRBD1. Germline trimming cut 6 bases from V and 0 bases from J; bases unmatched to any gene: 4. The CDR3 has 13 amino acids. Germline V gives CDR1 SQVTM, CDR2 ANQGSEA. The full variable domain, its missing parts supplied by reference TRBV29-1 and TRBJ1-1, is SAVISQKPSRDICQRGTSLTIQCQVDSQVTMMFWYRQQPGQSLTLIATANQGSEATYESGFVIDKFPISRPNLTFSTLTVSNMSPEDSSIYLCSVPGTVNTEAFFGQGTRLTVV.

The chain recombines TRBV19 with TRBJ1-2; D uncertain. CDR1 and CDR2 from the germline V gene are LNHDA and SQIVND (reference sequence). CDR3 length equals 13 residues. Trimming removed 3 bases from V and 7 bases from J, with 12 bases in between. This CDR3 is CASSIGYRTGYTF. DNA for the CDR3: TGTGCCAGTAGTATCGGGTATAGAACTGGCTACACCTTC.

Of note for this clonotype: A read error may explain this, as a much larger clone is one base away. The chain carries TRBV29-1 and TRBJ2-7, with 7 bases lining up with TRBD1. V shed 6 bases, J shed 4 bases, and the junction held 12 bases outside the gene matches. There are 14 residues in the CDR3. Per germline, CDR1 SQVTM and CDR2 ANQGSEA. The DNA of the CDR3 is TGCAGCGTCGCCCTCCGGGACAGTGGTTACGAGCAGTACTTC. Translating gives CSVALRDSGYEQYF.

The chain recombines TRBV6-5 with TRBJ1-2; unclear D gene. There are 13 residues in the CDR3. Per the germline V gene, CDR1 is MNHEY and CDR2 is SVGAGI. V was trimmed by 8 bases and J by 0 bases, leaving 10 bases between them. The CDR3 loop reads CASSPEANYGYTF. The CDR3 DNA reads TGTGCCAGCTCACCGGAAGCTAACTATGGCTACACCTTC.

The CDR3 DNA is TGCAGTGCTAGAGACCTACGGCGGCTAGCGGTATACAATGAGCAGTTCTTC. It encodes CSARDLRRLAVYNEQFF. The chain recombines TRBV20-1 with TRBJ2-1, with 7 bases identical to TRBD2. V was clipped by 0 bases and J by 4 bases; unmatched bases: 12. The CDR3 runs to 17 residues. Germline V lookup: CDR1 DFQATT, CDR2 SNEGSKA (reference sequence).

This clonotype has just one count. J is TRBJ2-5 and V is TRBV7-2; D is perhaps TRBD2 (6 bases). Deletions cut 0 bases from V and 9 bases from J, with 14 bases between. The CDR3 is made up of 14 amino acids. CDR1 and CDR2 (germline): SGHTA, FQGNSA. The DNA of the CDR3 is TGTGCCAGCAGCTTAGCGCGGGACTCCTCACCCCAGTACTTC. As protein: CASSLARDSSPQYF.

This clonotype was counted once. Possible read error: a much larger clone is one base away. V usage is TRBV29-1 and J usage is TRBJ2-7; 12 bases agree with TRBD1. The CDR3 contains 14 residues. The V gene's germline CDR1 is SQVTM and CDR2 ANQGSEA. CDR3: CRVETGTGGTEQYF. CDR3 DNA sequence: TGCAGAGTGGAAACCGGGACAGGGGGCACCGAGCAGTACTTC.

J is TRBJ2-2 and V is TRBV12-3 or TRBV12-4; 7 positions match TRBD2. This CDR3 has 16 amino acids. Trimming removed 6 bases from V and 8 bases from J; junction bases left unmatched: 15. CDR3 in DNA: TGTGCCAGCAGACCCTCGGGGAGCGGGGCCGTGGGGGAGCTGTTTTTT. It specifies CASRPSGSGAVGELFF.

The chain links TRBV15 to TRBJ2-1; the D gene is possibly TRBD1 (6 bases). The length of the CDR3 is 16 residues. Germline V lookup: CDR1 LNHNV, CDR2 YYDKDF (reference sequence). V was cut by 3 bases and J by 0 bases, with 12 bases left in between. The chain's CDR3 is CATSRPTGPSYNEQFF. For the CDR3, the DNA is TGTGCCACCAGCAGGCCAACAGGGCCCTCCTACAATGAGCAGTTCTTC.

J is TRBJ1-2 and V is TRBV7-2; D not resolved. Germline CDR1 reads SGHTA; CDR2 reads FQGNSA. The CDR3 extends over 15 amino acids. V lost 0 bases, J lost 4 bases, and 12 bases lay in between. CDR3 DNA sequence: TGTGCCAGCAGCTTAGCAAGTCCGTTCGGCTATGGCTACACCTTC. Residues: CASSLASPFGYGYTF.

By proportion, this clonotype is large. The V gene is TRBV29-1, the J gene TRBJ1-2; no definite D call. V was trimmed by 4 bases and J by 2 bases, leaving 8 bases between them. This CDR3 has 12 residues. Germline CDR1 SQVTM, CDR2 ANQGSEA. The CDR3 reads CSVATVNYGYTF. CDR3 nucleotide sequence: TGCAGCGTTGCAACTGTAAACTATGGCTACACCTTC.

This clonotype appeared a few times. The V and J genes are TRBV6-1 and TRBJ1-2; D is ambiguous. Between the trimmed V and J ends, which lost 9 bases and 0 bases, there was a span of 5 bases. Germline assignment: CDR1 MNHNS and CDR2 SASEGT. This CDR3 is 11 amino acids long. The CDR3 DNA sequence: TGTGCCAGTCAAACTAACTATGGCTACACCTTC. Residues: CASQTNYGYTF.

This clonotype was detected only a few times. The chain recombines TRBV6-5 with TRBJ1-6; D is ambiguous. The CDR3 contains 13 residues. Between the trimmed V and J ends, which lost 4 bases and 5 bases, there was a span of 6 bases. The germline gives CDR1 MNHEY, CDR2 SVGAGI. CDR3 nucleotide sequence: TGTGCCAGCAGTTCCGGGGATAATTCACCCCTCCACTTT. Its translation is CASSSGDNSPLHF.

About this clonotype itself: It may be a read error: a sequence one base away is much more abundant. This chain uses TRBV6-5 with TRBJ1-2; no clear D. Trimming took off 6 bases at V and 3 bases at J, with 14 bases between the two ends. The CDR3 has 14 residues. Germline V gives CDR1 MNHEY, CDR2 SVGAGI. This chain's CDR3 is CASRPAVRDYGYTF. CDR3 DNA: TGTGCCAGCAGACCTGCCGTGAGGGACTATGGCTACACCTTC.

This chain uses TRBV6-1 with TRBJ2-5; TRBD1 might be the D (5 bases). V was cut by 2 bases and J by 4 bases, with 11 bases left in between. The length of the CDR3 is 14 residues. CDR1 is MNHNS, CDR2 SASEGT, per germline. In nucleotides, the CDR3 is TGTGCCAGCAGTGAACTTCAGGGCTCAGAGACCCAGTACTTC. Protein product: CASSELQGSETQYF.

This clonotype occurred a few times. The chain employs TRBV12-3 or TRBV12-4 and TRBJ1-2, with 7 bases fitting TRBD1. CDR3 size: 14 residues. V lost 6 bases, J lost 4 bases, and 8 bases stayed unmatched. CDR3 in amino acids: CASSSHRGIYGYTF. In nucleotides, the CDR3 is TGTGCCAGCAGCAGTCACAGGGGCATCTATGGCTACACCTTC.

By sample share, this clonotype is large. The rearrangement uses TRBV6-5 and TRBJ2-7; possible D gene TRBD2, 7 bases. Deletions cut 6 bases from V and 2 bases from J, with 11 bases between. Germline lookup yields CDR1 MNHEY and CDR2 SVGAGI. CDR3 length: 13 residues. Written as DNA, the CDR3 is TGTGCCAGCAGGGGGGGGGCAGCCTACGAGCAGTACTTC. Protein sequence: CASRGGAAYEQYF.